The 25 T cell receptor beta chains below were found in one sample sequenced in a study of T-cell reconstitution after alpha-beta-depleted transplantation in children. During its preparation, the TCRbeta library received unique molecular identifiers. TCRdb passed the PCR reads through MiXCR, listing each CDR3 protein once. In the table there are around 450,000 distinct CDR3 sequences, 43% of which are singletons. Sequences were derived from PBMCs, sampled before TCRalphabeta/CD19-depleted stem cell transplant. These receptors all stem from a girl aged 2-9 years with aplastic anemia, due to receive a stem cell transplant.

This clonotype was detected ten times or more. V gene TRBV9 combines with J gene TRBJ1-1; D gene ambiguous. This CDR3 is built from 14 residues. The V end was cut by 2 bases, the J end by 4 bases, with 12 bases between. Germline values: CDR1 SGDLS, CDR2 YYNGEE. In DNA form, the CDR3 reads TGTGCCAGCAGCGTCCACACCGAGGTCACTGAAGCTTTCTTT. This gives the protein CASSVHTEVTEAFF.

The chain links TRBV30 to TRBJ2-1, with 8 bases lining up with TRBD2. This CDR3 spans 15 amino acids. With V trimmed by 3 bases and J by 4 bases, 8 bases remained unmatched. The germline gives CDR1 GTSNPN, CDR2 SVGIG (reference sequence). CDR3 DNA: TGTGCCTGGAGGCCAGTGACTAGCGCTTACAATGAGCAGTTCTTC. Protein: CAWRPVTSAYNEQFF. The whole variable domain, filled in from reference TRBV30 and TRBJ2-1, reads SQTIHQWPATLVQPVGSPLSLECTVEGTSNPNLYWYRQAAGRGLQLLFYSVGIGQISSEVPQNLSASRPQDRQFILSSKKLLLSDSGFYLCAWRPVTSAYNEQFFGPGTRLTVL.

This clonotype was recorded once. The J gene is TRBJ2-2, the V gene TRBV6-1; 9 nucleotides align to TRBD2. CDR1 is MNHNS and CDR2 is SASEGT in the germline V gene. The V and J ends lost 8 bases and 3 bases, in that order; junction bases with no gene match: 7. This CDR3 is built from 15 residues. CDR3 coding DNA: TGTGCCAGCCAGGCCCTAGCGGGATACACCGGGGAGCTGTTTTTT. Its protein product is CASQALAGYTGELFF.

The rearrangement uses TRBV7-7 and TRBJ2-5; D is possibly TRBD2 (5 bases). CDR3 length: 13 residues. Between the trimmed V and J ends, which lost 1 base and 7 bases, there was a span of 10 bases. CDR1 is SSHAT, CDR2 FNYEAQ, per germline (reference sequence). The CDR3 region has the DNA TGTGCCAGCAGCTTAGAAGGCGGAGGGACCCAGTACTTC. This gives the protein CASSLEGGGTQYF.

The chain carries TRBV20-1 and TRBJ2-7; TRBD2 matches at 11 bases. The ends lost 5 bases at V and 10 bases at J; junction bases unmatched: 10. This CDR3 is built from 13 residues. Germline CDR1 DFQATT, CDR2 SNEGSKA (reference sequence). The chain's CDR3 is CSASPGLAGIQYF. DNA for the CDR3: TGCAGTGCTTCGCCAGGACTAGCGGGTATACAGTACTTC.

The chain employs TRBV5-4 and TRBJ1-2; TRBD1 is a possible D gene (5 bases). CDR3 length: 13 amino acids. CDR1 is SGHNT and CDR2 is YYREEE in the germline V gene (reference sequence). With 2 bases removed from V and 7 bases from J, the gap between germline ends came to 12 bases. The DNA of the CDR3 is TGTGCCAGCAGCTTCGGGTCGCAGGGTGGCTACACCTTC. Its translation: CASSFGSQGGYTF.

This clonotype has at least ten counts. This rearrangement joins TRBV5-1 to TRBJ1-1, with D unresolved. There are 13 residues in the CDR3. Trimming stripped 6 bases from V and 1 base from J, with 10 bases between. Germline loops: CDR1 SGHRS, CDR2 YFSETQ. CDR3 bases: TGCGCCAGCAACCCGACCCCGAACACTGAAGCTTTCTTT. Encoded protein: CASNPTPNTEAFF.

This clonotype has a count of ten or more. The chain couples TRBV5-1 to TRBJ2-3, with 11 bases fitting TRBD2. V shed 3 bases, J shed 4 bases, and the junction held 7 bases outside the gene matches. The CDR3 extends over 16 amino acids. Germline V gene data show CDR1 as SGHRS and CDR2 as YFSETQ. CDR3 DNA: TGCGCCAGCAGCTGGACCCTAGCGGGAGGTCCAGATACGCAGTATTTT. Encoded protein: CASSWTLAGGPDTQYF.

The chain carries TRBV4-2 and TRBJ2-5; TRBD1 might be the D (5 bases). The CDR3 is made up of 17 amino acids. Trimming took off 1 base at V and 3 bases at J, with 18 bases between the two ends. Germline V gene data show CDR1 as LGHNA and CDR2 as YNFKEQ. The CDR3: CASSQGALQAGKETQYF. The CDR3 DNA follows: TGTGCCAGCAGCCAAGGGGCCCTACAGGCCGGAAAAGAGACCCAGTACTTC.

The chain joins TRBV20-1 to TRBJ2-7; 9 nucleotides line up with TRBD2. The germline V gene encodes CDR1 DFQATT and CDR2 SNEGSKA (reference sequence). This CDR3 region has 16 residues. V trimming: 3 bases; J trimming: 6 bases; junction bases outside the gene matches: 15. The CDR3 reads CSASKFGLAGWGEQYF. CDR3 sequence (DNA): TGCAGTGCTAGTAAATTTGGGCTAGCGGGGTGGGGCGAGCAGTACTTC.

V and J are TRBV28 and TRBJ2-5, with 7 bases matching TRBD2. Germline V gives CDR1 MDHEN, CDR2 SYDVKM. V lost 1 base and J lost 3; bases outside the gene matches: 8. The CDR3 is 16 residues long. The CDR3 reads CASSLLSGMGKETQYF. CDR3 bases: TGTGCCAGCAGTTTATTGAGCGGGATGGGGAAAGAGACCCAGTACTTC.

This clonotype was picked up many times. The genes are TRBV5-6 and TRBJ1-2; TRBD1 matches 9 bases. The CDR3 totals 13 residues. Germline loops: CDR1 SGHDT, CDR2 YYEEEE. V dropped 4 bases and J dropped 8; count of bases not matched to a gene: 6. The CDR3 sequence is CASSLRTGAGYTF. DNA for the CDR3: TGTGCCAGCAGCCTGAGGACAGGGGCCGGCTACACCTTC.

This clonotype was counted many times. One junction end disagrees with the germline gene, perhaps due to a read error. V is TRBV20-1 and J is TRBJ2-3, with 9 bases lining up with TRBD2. The CDR3 covers 15 residues. Germline V gene lookup returns CDR1 DFQATT and CDR2 SNEGSKA (reference sequence). CDR3 DNA: TGCAGTGCAAGAGATCGGCTAGCGGGACGAGCTACGCAGTATTTT. It translates to CSARDRLAGRATQYF.

This clonotype has just one count. V is TRBV29-1 and J is TRBJ2-3; 12 bases agree with TRBD2. The CDR3 has 15 amino acids. Trimming took 1 base from V and 2 from J; bases not matched to a gene: 1. CDR1 and CDR2 from the germline V gene are SQVTM and ANQGSEA. The CDR3 DNA is TGCAGCGTTGAAGGGACTAGCGGGATCACAGATACGCAGTATTTT. It encodes CSVEGTSGITDTQYF.

This clonotype was picked up a small number of times. V gene TRBV7-9 combines with J gene TRBJ1-1, with TRBD1 matching over 9 bases. CDR3 length: 13 amino acids. CDR1 is SEHNR, CDR2 FQNEAQ, per germline (reference sequence). V shed 5 bases and J 13 bases; nucleotides not matched to a gene: 11. Here the CDR3 DNA reads TGTGCCAGCAGCGCGGGACAGGGAGGAAGGGGTTTCTTT. It translates to CASSAGQGGRGFF.

This clonotype was seen a handful of times. This chain links TRBV12-3 or TRBV12-4 with TRBJ2-5, with TRBD1 matching over 7 bases. The CDR3 runs to 14 residues. Trimming at V came to 6 bases and at J to 5 bases, leaving 9 bases not matched to a gene. CDR3 protein: CASRTGRRPETQYF. The CDR3 DNA is TGTGCCAGCAGGACAGGGAGACGTCCGGAGACCCAGTACTTC.

The chain joins TRBV7-6 to TRBJ2-2, with D unresolved. V lost 2 bases to trimming and J lost 3 bases, with 10 bases between them. Germline lookup yields CDR1 SGHVS and CDR2 FNYEAQ. This CDR3 has 15 amino acids. DNA for the CDR3: TGTGCCAGCAGCTTAATCCCAGATTACACCGGGGAGCTGTTTTTT. Protein sequence: CASSLIPDYTGELFF.

On this clonotype itself: A read error is possible here, since a much larger clone lies one base away. The chain couples TRBV7-2 to TRBJ1-2; tentative D call: TRBD1 (6 bases). Germline values: CDR1 SGHTA, CDR2 FQGNSA. V lost 5 bases to trimming and J lost 8 bases, with 21 bases between them. This CDR3 region has 15 residues. The CDR3, as DNA: TGTGCCAGCAGCGCCTTCGGAGGGGGAGCGAGAGGCTACACCTTC. Translated, it gives CASSAFGGGARGYTF.

This clonotype appeared once. The chain has TRBV27 and TRBJ2-7; D uncertain. Trimming stripped 0 bases from V and 3 bases from J, with 9 bases between. The CDR3 sequence is 14 residues long. From germline, CDR1 is MNHEY and CDR2 SMNVEV (reference sequence). In DNA, the CDR3 is TGTGCCAGCAGTTTATCGATAGGTAGCTACGAGCAGTACTTC. Its protein is CASSLSIGSYEQYF.

The chain combines TRBV20-1 with TRBJ1-5; 10 bases align to TRBD1. J gave up 3 bases and V 5 bases, and 1 base lay outside the gene matches. The germline V gene has CDR1 DFQATT and CDR2 SNEGSKA (reference sequence). CDR3 length equals 13 residues. The CDR3 is CSAGQGDNQPQHF. Written as DNA, the CDR3 is TGCAGTGCTGGACAGGGGGACAATCAGCCCCAGCATTTT.

The J gene is TRBJ2-7, the V gene TRBV6-2 or TRBV6-3; 7 bases line up with TRBD1. The germline gives CDR1 MNHEY, CDR2 SVGEGT. J lost 2 bases, V lost 6 bases, and 16 bases had no gene match. CDR3 length: 17 amino acids. CDR3 protein: CASSCPTQGVGTYEQYF. The CDR3 DNA follows: TGTGCCAGCAGCTGCCCGACCCAGGGGGTAGGCACCTACGAGCAGTACTTC.

V and J are TRBV4-2 and TRBJ2-1, with 7 bases that match TRBD2. After removal of 3 bases from V and 7 bases from J, the junction contained 9 bases not matched to a gene. The germline V gene has CDR1 LGHNA and CDR2 YNFKEQ. CDR3 length equals 15 residues. The CDR3 protein is CASSQASGTNNEQFF. The CDR3 coding sequence is TGTGCCAGCAGCCAGGCCAGCGGGACCAATAATGAGCAGTTCTTC.

This clonotype was observed many times. The rearrangement joins TRBV27 to TRBJ2-1; D call uncertain. The CDR3 sequence is 13 residues long. V gave up 3 bases and J gave up 4 bases, with 7 bases separating them. Per the germline V gene, CDR1 is MNHEY and CDR2 is SMNVEV (reference sequence). CDR3 in amino acids: CASSFTGYNEQFF. The CDR3 nucleotides read TGTGCCAGCAGTTTTACTGGTTACAATGAGCAGTTCTTC.

In DNA, the CDR3 is TGCGCCAGCAGTGCACGGAGGGGGATTGAAGCTTTCTTT. It encodes CASSARRGIEAFF. The rearrangement links TRBV10-1 to TRBJ1-1; D is possibly TRBD1 (6 bases). Germline V gene lookup returns CDR1 WNHNN and CDR2 SYGVQD (reference sequence). The CDR3 is 13 amino acids. Trimming pared 4 bases from V and 7 bases from J, leaving 13 bases between.

In this sample, this clonotype turned up many times. The chain employs TRBV5-6 and TRBJ2-7; TRBD2 might be the D (5 bases). The germline gives CDR1 SGHDT, CDR2 YYEEEE. This CDR3 has 15 residues. V was shortened by 6 bases and J by 4 bases, with 20 bases between the two germline ends. This chain's CDR3 is CASKFAPFGEYEQYF. CDR3 nucleotides: TGTGCCAGCAAGTTCGCCCCCTTCGGGGAGTACGAGCAGTACTTC.